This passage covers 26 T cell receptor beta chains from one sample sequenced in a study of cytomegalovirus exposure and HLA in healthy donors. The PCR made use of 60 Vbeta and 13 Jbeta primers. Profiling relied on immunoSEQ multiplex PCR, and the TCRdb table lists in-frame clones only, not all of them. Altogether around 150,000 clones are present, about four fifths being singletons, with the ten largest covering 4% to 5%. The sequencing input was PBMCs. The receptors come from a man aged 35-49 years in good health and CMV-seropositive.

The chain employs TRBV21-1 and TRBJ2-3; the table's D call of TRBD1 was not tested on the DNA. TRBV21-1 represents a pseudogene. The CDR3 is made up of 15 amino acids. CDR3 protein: CASSKRGDRGRTQYF. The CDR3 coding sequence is TGTGCCAGCAGCAAAAGGGGGGACAGGGGGCGCACGCAGTATTTT.

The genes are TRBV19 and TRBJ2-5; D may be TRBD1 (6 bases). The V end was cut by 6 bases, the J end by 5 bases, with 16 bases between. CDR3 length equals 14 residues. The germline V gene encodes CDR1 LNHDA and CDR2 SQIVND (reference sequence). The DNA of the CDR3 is TGTGCCAGTAGGAATACAGGGTTCGGCGAGACCCAGTACTTC. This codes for CASRNTGFGETQYF.

CDR3 coding DNA: TGTGCCAGCTCACCACCGAACAGTAACTCTGGGGCCAACGTCCTGACTTTC. It encodes CASSPPNSNSGANVLTF. The rearrangement uses TRBV18 and TRBJ2-6, with D unresolved. Germline V gene data show CDR1 as KGHSH and CDR2 as LQKENI. The CDR3 is 17 residues long. Trimming shortened V by 0 bases and J by 0 bases, and 9 bases separated the two germline ends. The full variable domain, rest sourced from reference TRBV18 and TRBJ2-6, is NAGVMQNPRHLVRRRGQEARLRCSPMKGHSHVYWYRQLPEEGLKFMVYLQKENIIDESGMPKERFSAEFPKEGPSILRIQQVVRGDSAAYFCASSPPNSNSGANVLTFGAGSRLTVL.

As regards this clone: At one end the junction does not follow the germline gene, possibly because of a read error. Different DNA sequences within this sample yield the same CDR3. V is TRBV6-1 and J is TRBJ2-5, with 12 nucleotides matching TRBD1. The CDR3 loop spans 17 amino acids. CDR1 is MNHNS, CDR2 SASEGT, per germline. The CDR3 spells CASSELSGTGGFETQYF. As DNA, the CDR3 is TGTGCCAGTAGTGAACTATCCGGGACAGGGGGCTTTGAGACCCAGTACTTC.

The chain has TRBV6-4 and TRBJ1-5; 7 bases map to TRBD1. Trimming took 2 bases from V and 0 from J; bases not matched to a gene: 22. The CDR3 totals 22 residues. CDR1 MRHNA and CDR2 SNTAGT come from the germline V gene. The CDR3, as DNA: TGTGCCAGCAGTGACCAAAAAATCAGGGGGGACCACCGATCCAATAGCAATCAGCCCCAGCATTTT. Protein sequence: CASSDQKIRGDHRSNSNQPQHF.

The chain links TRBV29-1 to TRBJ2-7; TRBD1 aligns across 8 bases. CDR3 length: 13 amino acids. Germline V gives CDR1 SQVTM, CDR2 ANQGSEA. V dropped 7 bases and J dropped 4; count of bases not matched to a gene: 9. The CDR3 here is CSATGQGAYEQYF. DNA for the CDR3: TGCAGCGCAACGGGGCAGGGGGCGTACGAGCAGTACTTC.

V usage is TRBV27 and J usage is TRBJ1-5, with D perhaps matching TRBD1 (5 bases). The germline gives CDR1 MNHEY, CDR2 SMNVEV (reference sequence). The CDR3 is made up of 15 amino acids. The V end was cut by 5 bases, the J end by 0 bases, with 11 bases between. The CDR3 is CASSPQGYSNQPQHF. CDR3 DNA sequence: TGTGCCAGCAGTCCGCAGGGATATAGCAATCAGCCCCAGCATTTT.

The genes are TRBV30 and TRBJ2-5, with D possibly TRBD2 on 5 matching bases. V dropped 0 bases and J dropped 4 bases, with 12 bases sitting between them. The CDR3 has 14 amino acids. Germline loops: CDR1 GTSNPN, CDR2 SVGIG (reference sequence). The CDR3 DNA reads TGTGCCTGGAGTGTACGGGGATTGATAGAGACCCAGTACTTC. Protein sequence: CAWSVRGLIETQYF.

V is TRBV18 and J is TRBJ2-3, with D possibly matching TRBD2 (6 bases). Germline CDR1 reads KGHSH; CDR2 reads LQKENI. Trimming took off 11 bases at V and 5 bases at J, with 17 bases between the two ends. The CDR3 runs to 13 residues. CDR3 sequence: CASAGGMIDTQYF. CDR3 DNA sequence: TGTGCCTCCGCGGGCGGGATGATAGATACGCAGTATTTT.

The CDR3 coding sequence is TGCGCCAGCAGCTTGTCTGACAGACCTAACTATGGCTACACCTTC. Translated: CASSLSDRPNYGYTF. The chain recombines TRBV5-1 with TRBJ1-2, with a weak D call TRBD1 (5 bases). In germline, CDR1 is SGHRS, CDR2 YFSETQ. Trimming took 1 base from V and 0 from J, leaving 10 bases between them. The CDR3 is 15 residues long.

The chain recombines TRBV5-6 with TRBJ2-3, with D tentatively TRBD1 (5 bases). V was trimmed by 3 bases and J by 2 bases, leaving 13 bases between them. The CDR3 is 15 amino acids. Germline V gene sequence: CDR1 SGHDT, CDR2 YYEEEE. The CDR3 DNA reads TGTGCCAGCAGCTCCGCGGCAGGGTCCACAGATACGCAGTATTTT. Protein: CASSSAAGSTDTQYF.

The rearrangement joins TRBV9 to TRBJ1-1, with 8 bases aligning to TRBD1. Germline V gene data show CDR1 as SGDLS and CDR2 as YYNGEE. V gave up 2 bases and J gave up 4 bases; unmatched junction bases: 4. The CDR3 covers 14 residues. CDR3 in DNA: TGTGCCAGCAGCGTCCTAACAGGGGGCACTGAAGCTTTCTTT. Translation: CASSVLTGGTEAFF.

CDR3 DNA: TGTGCCAGCAGCACGGGACAGAATGAGCAGTTCTTC. Translated: CASSTGQNEQFF. This sequence joins TRBV5-5 and TRBJ2-1; TRBD1 matches 7 bases. J gave up 7 bases and V 4 bases, and 2 bases lay outside the gene matches. Germline V CDR1 and CDR2: SGHKS, YYEKEE (reference sequence). The CDR3 spans 12 residues.

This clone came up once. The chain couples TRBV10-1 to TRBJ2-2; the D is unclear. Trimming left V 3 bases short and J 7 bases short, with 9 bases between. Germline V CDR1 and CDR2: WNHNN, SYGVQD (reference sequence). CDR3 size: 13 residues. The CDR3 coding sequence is TGCGCCAGCAGTGATTTCCCCAACGGGGAGCTGTTTTTT. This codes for CASSDFPNGELFF.

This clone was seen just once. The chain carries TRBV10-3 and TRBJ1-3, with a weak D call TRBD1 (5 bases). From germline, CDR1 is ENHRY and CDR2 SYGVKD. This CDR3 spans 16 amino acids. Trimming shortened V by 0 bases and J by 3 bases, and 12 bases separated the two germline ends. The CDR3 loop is CAISESFLQDGNTIYF. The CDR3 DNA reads TGTGCCATCAGTGAGTCGTTCTTACAGGATGGAAACACCATATATTTT.

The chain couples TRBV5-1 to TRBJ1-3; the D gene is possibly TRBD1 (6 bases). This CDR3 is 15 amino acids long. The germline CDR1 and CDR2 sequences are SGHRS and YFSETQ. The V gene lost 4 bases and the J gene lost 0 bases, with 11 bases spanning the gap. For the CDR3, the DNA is TGCGCCAGCAGCCCGATGGACAGCTCTGGAAACACCATATATTTT. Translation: CASSPMDSSGNTIYF.

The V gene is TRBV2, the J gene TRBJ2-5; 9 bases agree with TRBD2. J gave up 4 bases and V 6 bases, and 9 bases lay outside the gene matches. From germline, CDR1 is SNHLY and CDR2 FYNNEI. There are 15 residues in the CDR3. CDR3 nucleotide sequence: TGTGCCAGCAGCCTTCGGGGCGGGAGGGGAGAGACCCAGTACTTC. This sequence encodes CASSLRGGRGETQYF. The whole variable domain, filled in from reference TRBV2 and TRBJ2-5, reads EPEVTQTPSHQVTQMGQEVILRCVPISNHLYFYWYRQILGQKVEFLVSFYNNEISEKSEIFDDQFSVERPDGSNFTLKIRSTKLEDSAMYFCASSLRGGRGETQYFGPGTRLLVL.

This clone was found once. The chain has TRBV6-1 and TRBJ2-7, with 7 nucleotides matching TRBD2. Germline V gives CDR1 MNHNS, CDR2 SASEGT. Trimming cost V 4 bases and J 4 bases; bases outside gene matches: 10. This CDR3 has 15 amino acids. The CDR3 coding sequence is TGTGCCAGCAGTGGCTCTGTGGGGGGGTTGTACGAGCAGTACTTC. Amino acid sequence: CASSGSVGGLYEQYF.

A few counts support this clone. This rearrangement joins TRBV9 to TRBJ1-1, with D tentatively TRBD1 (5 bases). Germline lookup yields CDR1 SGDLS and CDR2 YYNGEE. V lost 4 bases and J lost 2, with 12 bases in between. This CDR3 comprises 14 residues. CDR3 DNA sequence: TGTGCCAGCAGCCCGGACACGTTCAACACTGAAGCTTTCTTT. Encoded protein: CASSPDTFNTEAFF.

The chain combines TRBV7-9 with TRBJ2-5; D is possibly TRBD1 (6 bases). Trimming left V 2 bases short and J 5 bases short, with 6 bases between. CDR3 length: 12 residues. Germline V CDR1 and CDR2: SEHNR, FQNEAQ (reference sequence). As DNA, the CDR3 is TGTGCCAGCAGCTTACAGGGGGAGACCCAGTACTTC. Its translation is CASSLQGETQYF.

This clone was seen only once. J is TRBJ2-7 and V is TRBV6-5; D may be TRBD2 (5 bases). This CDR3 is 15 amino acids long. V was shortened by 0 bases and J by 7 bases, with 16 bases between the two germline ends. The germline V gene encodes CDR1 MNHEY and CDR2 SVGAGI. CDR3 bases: TGTGCCAGCAGTTACTCGGAGGCACAGCACAGAGAGCAGTACTTC. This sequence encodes CASSYSEAQHREQYF.

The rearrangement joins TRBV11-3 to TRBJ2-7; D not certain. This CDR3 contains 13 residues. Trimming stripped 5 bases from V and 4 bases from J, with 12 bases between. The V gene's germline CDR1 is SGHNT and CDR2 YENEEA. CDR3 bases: TGTGCCAGCAGCCCTGGCGAGGCGTACGAGCAGTACTTC. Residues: CASSPGEAYEQYF.

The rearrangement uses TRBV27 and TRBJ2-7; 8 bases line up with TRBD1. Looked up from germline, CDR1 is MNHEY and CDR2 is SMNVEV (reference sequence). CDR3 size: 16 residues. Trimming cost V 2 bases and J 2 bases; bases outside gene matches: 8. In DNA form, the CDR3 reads TGTGCCAGCAGTTTACACAGGGGGGCTAGGGCCTACGAGCAGTACTTC. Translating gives CASSLHRGARAYEQYF.

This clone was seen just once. The CDR3 here is CASSYSPGGNTEAFF. The CDR3 nucleotides read TGTGCCAGCAGTTACTCCCCGGGTGGGAACACTGAAGCTTTCTTT. The rearrangement links TRBV6-5 to TRBJ1-1, with unresolved D. This CDR3 is built from 15 residues. The germline V gene has CDR1 MNHEY and CDR2 SVGAGI. V shed 0 bases and J shed 1 base, with 9 bases lying between them.

CDR3 amino acids: CASSLRAATNYGYTF. CDR3 DNA: TGTGCCAGCAGCTTAAGGGCAGCCACTAACTATGGCTACACCTTC. J is TRBJ1-2 and V is TRBV7-3; D call uncertain. The V end lost 1 base, the J end lost 0 bases, and 9 bases lay between the germline ends. Germline CDR1 SGHTA, CDR2 FQGTGA. The CDR3 is made up of 15 amino acids.

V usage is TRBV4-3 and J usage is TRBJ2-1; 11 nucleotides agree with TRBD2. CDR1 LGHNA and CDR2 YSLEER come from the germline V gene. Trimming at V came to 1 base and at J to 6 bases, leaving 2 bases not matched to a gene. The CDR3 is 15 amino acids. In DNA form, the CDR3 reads TGCGCCAGCAGCCAAGGGACTAGCGGGTTCAATGAGCAGTTCTTC. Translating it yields CASSQGTSGFNEQFF.